This T cell receptor beta chain was identified during a study of cytomegalovirus exposure and HLA in healthy donors. Study observations and caveats: Later on, an analysis showed TCR association rates differing by HLA locus, with DRB1 the most and HLA-C the fewest. Based on reports, TCR beta sequences accurately predicted HLA-A and HLA-B alleles for most subjects. It emerged from a later analysis that several of the most significant clusters appeared to be linked to common viral pathogens.

This PCR relied on a set of 60 Vbeta primers and 13 Jbeta primers. The assay was immunoSEQ multiplex PCR, and TCRdb's table has in-frame clones only and misses some. The sample lists 150,000 or so clones, 82% occurring once. In regard to this clone: Its specificity is not known.

In germline, CDR1 is MDHEN, CDR2 SYDVKM. The CDR3 has 14 residues. The V end was cut by 5 bases, the J end by 8 bases, with 18 bases between. Donors sampled were nominally healthy, though unrecorded immune exposures were likely. V and J are TRBV28 and TRBJ1-2; D ambiguous. This receptor was obtained from a male donor in good health and CMV-seropositive. The sequenced sample was PBMCs. The CDR3 protein is CASSPGGERNGYTF. The CDR3 DNA follows: TGTGCCAGCAGTCCTGGTGGTGAGAGAAACGGCTACACCTTC.